The T cell receptor (beta chain) described here comes from a study of shared clonotypes between healthy human individuals. Study-wide results and limits: Only blood was sampled, and tissue TCR repertoires likely differ from blood ones.

Turning to this clone: Its matching antigen is unknown.

Samples left unsorted employed roughly 90 million PBMCs for genomic DNA. Researchers ran the assay at a deep level. Each subset's genomic DNA was shared equally among a number of immunoSEQ plates. This table comes from immunoSEQ multiplex PCR, and its TCRdb copy is limited to in-frame clones, with some not included. The sample shows about 480,000 clones, about three quarters of them seen only once. The ends lost 2 bases at V and 6 bases at J; junction bases unmatched: 8. The CDR3 is 16 amino acids. The germline V gene encodes CDR1 SGHNT and CDR2 YYREEE (reference sequence). Sequencing was performed on PBMCs. This receptor was obtained from a woman aged 40 to 55 in good health. Some clones in this sample may be carry-over from other donors' samples. The chain is built from TRBV5-4 and TRBJ2-1, with 10 nucleotides matching TRBD2. This CDR3 reads CASSFLWSGRANEQFF. The CDR3 DNA follows: TGTGCCAGCAGCTTTTTGTGGAGCGGGAGGGCCAATGAGCAGTTCTTC.